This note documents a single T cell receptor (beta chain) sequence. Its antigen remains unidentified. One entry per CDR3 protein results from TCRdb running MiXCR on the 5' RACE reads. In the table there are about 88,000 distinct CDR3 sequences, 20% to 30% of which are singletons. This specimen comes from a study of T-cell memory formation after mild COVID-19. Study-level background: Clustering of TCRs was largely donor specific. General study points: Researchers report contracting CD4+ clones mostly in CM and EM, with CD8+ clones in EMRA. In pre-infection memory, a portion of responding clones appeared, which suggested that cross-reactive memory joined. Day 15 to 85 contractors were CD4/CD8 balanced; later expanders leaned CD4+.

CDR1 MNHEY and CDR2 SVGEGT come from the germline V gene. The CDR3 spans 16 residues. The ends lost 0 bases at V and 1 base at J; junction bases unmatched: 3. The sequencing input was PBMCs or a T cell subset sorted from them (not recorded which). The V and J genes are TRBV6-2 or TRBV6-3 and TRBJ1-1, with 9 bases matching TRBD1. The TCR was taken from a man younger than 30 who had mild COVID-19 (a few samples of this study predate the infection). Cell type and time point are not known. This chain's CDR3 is CASSYSWTGENTEAFF. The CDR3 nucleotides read TGTGCCAGCAGTTACTCTTGGACAGGGGAGAACACTGAAGCTTTCTTT.